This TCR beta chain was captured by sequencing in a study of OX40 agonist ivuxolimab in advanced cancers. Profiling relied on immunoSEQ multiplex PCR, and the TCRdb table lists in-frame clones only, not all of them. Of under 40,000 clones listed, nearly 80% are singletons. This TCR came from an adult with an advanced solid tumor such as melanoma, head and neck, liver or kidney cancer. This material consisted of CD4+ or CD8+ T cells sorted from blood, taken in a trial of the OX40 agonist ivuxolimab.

Here the CDR3 DNA reads TGTGCCTGGAGTTTGGGGGTGGCAGATACGCAGTATTTT. The encoded protein is CAWSLGVADTQYF. The V and J genes are TRBV30 and TRBJ2-3; tentatively, D is TRBD1 or TRBD2 (5 bases each). Germline V lookup: CDR1 GTSNPN, CDR2 SVGIG (reference sequence). The CDR3 consists of 13 residues. The V end was cut by 2 bases, the J end by 4 bases, with 10 bases between. The full variable domain, with the rest looked up from reference TRBV30 and TRBJ2-3, is SQTIHQWPATLVQPVGSPLSLECTVEGTSNPNLYWYRQAAGRGLQLLFYSVGIGQISSEVPQNLSASRPQDRQFILSSKKLLLSDSGFYLCAWSLGVADTQYFGPGTRLTVL.